This passage covers 8 T cell receptor beta chains from one sample sequenced in a study of OX40 agonist ivuxolimab in advanced cancers. Method: immunoSEQ multiplex PCR; TCRdb's copy keeps in-frame clones and lacks some. The sample lists more than 60,000 clones, about 88% seen once, with around 0.39% in the top ten. The material sequenced was CD4+ or CD8+ T cells sorted from blood, taken in a trial of the OX40 agonist ivuxolimab. Source of these receptors: an adult with an advanced solid tumor such as melanoma, head and neck, liver or kidney cancer.

The chain uses TRBV6-1 and TRBJ1-1; D is undetermined. CDR1 and CDR2 (germline): MNHNS, SASEGT. The CDR3 is 16 residues long. Trimming shortened V by 1 base and J by 1 base, and 13 bases separated the two germline ends. DNA for the CDR3: TGTGCCAGCAGTGAAGGGGCGGGCTCAGCGAACACTGAAGCTTTCTTT. Its protein product is CASSEGAGSANTEAFF.

The chain joins TRBV5-1 to TRBJ1-6; D ambiguous. V gave up 0 bases and J gave up 7 bases, with 11 bases separating them. The CDR3 extends over 15 amino acids. Per the germline V gene, CDR1 is SGHRS and CDR2 is YFSETQ. CDR3 coding DNA: TGCGCCAGCAGCTTGGAGGCGTGGGAGAATTCACCCCTCCACTTT. The encoded protein is CASSLEAWENSPLHF.

The chain uses TRBV6-1 and TRBJ2-3, with a weak D call TRBD1 (5 bases). The CDR3 sequence is 12 residues long. Germline CDR1 is MNHNS and CDR2 is SASEGT. Deletions cut 6 bases from V and 3 bases from J, with 7 bases between. The chain's CDR3 is CASRKGTDTQYF. As DNA, the CDR3 is TGTGCCAGCAGGAAGGGGACAGATACGCAGTATTTT.

V gene TRBV6-5 combines with J gene TRBJ2-7, with 9 bases lining up with TRBD2. V shed 11 bases and J 6 bases; nucleotides not matched to a gene: 14. This CDR3 spans 14 amino acids. Germline CDR1 reads MNHEY; CDR2 reads SVGAGI. CDR3 nucleotides: TGTGCCTCCAGAGGAGCGGGAGGATATGGCGAGCAGTACTTC. Translating it yields CASRGAGGYGEQYF.

The CDR3 reads CASSYSSGANVLTF. The CDR3 coding sequence is TGTGCCAGCAGTTATAGCTCTGGGGCCAACGTCCTGACTTTC. This chain joins TRBV6-5 and TRBJ2-6, with unresolved D. Germline V gene sequence: CDR1 MNHEY, CDR2 SVGAGI. V was clipped by 3 bases and J by 0 bases, with 3 bases between them. The CDR3 spans 14 residues.

The V gene is TRBV6-6, the J gene TRBJ1-1; tentatively, D is TRBD1 (5 bases). The CDR3 loop spans 15 amino acids. CDR1 and CDR2 from the germline V gene are MNHNY and SVGAGI (reference sequence). V lost 7 bases and J lost 1, with 16 bases in between. The CDR3 nucleotides read TGTGCCAGCATTCCCCGGGGGAAGACGAACACTGAAGCTTTCTTT. This translates into CASIPRGKTNTEAFF.

For the CDR3, the DNA is TGTGCCAGCAGCAAGGACAGCACTAACTATGGCTACACCTTC. The encoded protein is CASSKDSTNYGYTF. The V and J genes are TRBV7-3 and TRBJ1-2; D may be TRBD1 (6 bases). Germline CDR1 reads SGHTA; CDR2 reads FQGTGA. The V end was cut by 5 bases, the J end by 0 bases, with 10 bases between. The CDR3 is 14 amino acids.

This CDR3 reads CASTTGSSGANVLTF. CDR3 bases: TGTGCCAGCACCACAGGGTCCTCTGGGGCCAACGTCCTGACTTTC. The chain is built from TRBV7-9 and TRBJ2-6, with D tentatively TRBD1 (6 bases). With 7 bases removed from V and 0 bases from J, the gap between germline ends came to 10 bases. Looked up from germline, CDR1 is SEHNR and CDR2 is FQNEAQ (reference sequence). CDR3 length: 15 amino acids.